Each of the 13 T cell receptor beta chains below was sequenced from the same sample in a study of T-cell memory formation after mild COVID-19. Using its own MiXCR run on the 5' RACE reads, TCRdb lists one record per CDR3 protein. There are around 300,000 distinct CDR3 sequences in the sample; approximately 12% occur only once, and over 20% lies in the top ten. Sequencing was carried out using PBMCs or a T cell subset sorted from them (not recorded which). The receptor source for this set is a man between 18 and 35 years old who had mild COVID-19 (a few samples of this study predate the infection). Cell type and time point are not known.

The sample holds a few counts of this clonotype. V usage is TRBV6-5 and J usage is TRBJ2-7, with 8 bases fitting TRBD2. V shed 5 bases and J 5 bases; nucleotides not matched to a gene: 8. The V gene's germline CDR1 is MNHEY and CDR2 SVGAGI. The CDR3 consists of 14 residues. The CDR3 reads CASSRAGGLDEQYF. The DNA of the CDR3 is TGTGCCAGCAGTAGGGCGGGGGGCTTAGACGAGCAGTACTTC.

This clonotype has just a few counts. The chain joins TRBV4-2 to TRBJ2-7; no definite D call. V lost 0 bases to trimming and J lost 3 bases, with 15 bases between them. Germline lookup yields CDR1 LGHNA and CDR2 YNFKEQ. The CDR3 contains 16 residues. The CDR3 spells CASSQDPAADFYEQYF. CDR3 nucleotides: TGTGCCAGCAGCCAAGATCCGGCGGCAGACTTCTACGAGCAGTACTTC.

CDR3 sequence (DNA): TGTGCCAGCAGCTTGCAAGGGACAGCAGTCAATCAGCCCCAGCATTTT. Its translation: CASSLQGTAVNQPQHF. The chain uses TRBV5-4 and TRBJ1-5; TRBD1 matches 7 bases. The CDR3 loop spans 16 amino acids. Germline values: CDR1 SGHNT, CDR2 YYREEE (reference sequence). Trimming removed 1 base from V and 3 bases from J; junction bases left unmatched: 7.

This clonotype was seen more than once but under ten times. The chain is built from TRBV7-2 and TRBJ1-5; the match to TRBD1 covers 7 bases. From germline, CDR1 is SGHTA and CDR2 FQGNSA. The J segment lost 4 bases and the V segment lost 5 bases, leaving 8 bases of the junction unmatched. The CDR3 runs to 15 residues. The CDR3 coding sequence is TGTGCCAGCAGCCCCTGGGGACAGTCGAATCAGCCCCAGCATTTT. As protein: CASSPWGQSNQPQHF.

J is TRBJ2-1 and V is TRBV7-2; TRBD2 matches at 10 bases. CDR1 and CDR2 from the germline V gene are SGHTA and FQGNSA. CDR3 length: 18 residues. With 1 base clipped from V and 6 bases from J, the junction kept 12 bases outside the gene matches. CDR3 DNA sequence: TGTGCCAGCAGCTTAGACCCACAACTAGCGGGATATGTCAATGAGCAGTTCTTC. It is translated as CASSLDPQLAGYVNEQFF.

This clonotype was detected only a few times. The chain employs TRBV5-1 and TRBJ2-3; a weak D match, TRBD2 (6 bases). The CDR3 loop spans 14 amino acids. The V gene lost 9 bases and the J gene lost 6 bases, with 20 bases spanning the gap. CDR1 is SGHRS, CDR2 YFSETQ, per germline. The CDR3 coding sequence is TGCGCCACCCACGGGGGTAGTTCCGCGGATACGCAGTATTTT. This sequence encodes CATHGGSSADTQYF.

The gene calls are TRBV4-1 and TRBJ1-4, with TRBD1 matching 7 bases. Looked up from germline, CDR1 is MGHRA and CDR2 is YSYEKL. CDR3 size: 14 residues. J lost 7 bases, V lost 1 base, and 3 bases had no gene match. Here the CDR3 DNA reads TGCGCCAGCAGCCAAGGGGACAGAACTGAAAAACTGTTTTTT. Translation: CASSQGDRTEKLFF.

This clonotype was observed a handful of times. This chain joins TRBV7-8 and TRBJ1-5; a possible D gene is TRBD1 (6 bases). Germline V gives CDR1 SGHVS, CDR2 FQNEAQ. The CDR3 consists of 16 residues. Trimming stripped 3 bases from V and 7 bases from J, with 19 bases between. As DNA, the CDR3 is TGTGCCAGCAGCTTCGTCCGGGGGGGCGTGGGGCAGCCCCAGCATTTT. It encodes CASSFVRGGVGQPQHF.

This clonotype came up a few times. The chain has TRBV12-3 or TRBV12-4 and TRBJ2-7; either TRBD1 or TRBD2 may fit D (5 bases each). V was cut by 6 bases and J by 4 bases, with 13 bases left in between. CDR3 length: 13 amino acids. The CDR3 sequence is CASSPGTQYEQYF. The CDR3 bases are TGTGCCAGCAGCCCCGGGACCCAGTACGAGCAGTACTTC.

CDR3 DNA sequence: TGTGCCAGCAGCTTGGGACCGGCTGCCTATGGCTACACCTTC. Its protein is CASSLGPAAYGYTF. This rearrangement joins TRBV7-2 to TRBJ1-2; tentative D call: TRBD1 (5 bases). The CDR3 is 14 amino acids. V lost 3 bases to trimming and J lost 4 bases, with 12 bases between them. From germline, CDR1 is SGHTA and CDR2 FQGNSA. Supplemented by reference TRBV7-2 and TRBJ1-2, the full variable domain reads GAGVSQSPSNKVTEKGKDVELRCDPISGHTALYWYRQSLGQGLEFLIYFQGNSAPDKSGLPSDRFSAERTGGSVSTLTIQRTQQEDSAVYLCASSLGPAAYGYTFGSGTRLTVV.

This clonotype was detected only a few times. J is TRBJ2-7 and V is TRBV7-3; TRBD2 agrees at 8 bases. The V gene's germline CDR1 is SGHTA and CDR2 FQGTGA. Unmatched junction bases numbered 8, after V lost 5 bases and J lost 2 bases. This CDR3 has 15 amino acids. In DNA, the CDR3 is TGTGCCAGCAGCGCGGGGGGTCATCGCCCCTACGAGCAGTACTTC. Its protein is CASSAGGHRPYEQYF.

This clonotype was observed a few times. The J gene is TRBJ2-7, the V gene TRBV12-3 or TRBV12-4; either TRBD1 or TRBD2 may fit D (5 bases each). Trimming left V 5 bases short and J 2 bases short, with 13 bases between. The CDR3 has 14 amino acids. The CDR3, as DNA: TGTGCCAGCAGTGGGACGGATCCAACCTACGAGCAGTACTTC. Translation: CASSGTDPTYEQYF.

This clonotype was seen ten or more times. This sequence joins TRBV11-2 and TRBJ2-1, with no clear D. Germline values: CDR1 SGHAT, CDR2 FQNNGV. There are 15 residues in the CDR3. Trimming took 8 bases from V and 4 from J, leaving 18 bases between them. CDR3 sequence (DNA): TGTGCCAGCGGCGTTGGTAGTTTAGGATACAATGAGCAGTTCTTC. It codes for CASGVGSLGYNEQFF.